Listed below are T cell receptor beta chains from one sample, sequenced in a study of Graves' ophthalmopathy and Graves' hyperthyroidism. In TCRdb, the multiplex PCR reads were re-called with MiXCR into one record per CDR3 protein. The sample lists hundreds of thousands of distinct CDR3 sequences, roughly 21% occurring once. What was sequenced was peripheral blood. Receptors originate from a woman aged 18-29 years with stable Graves' hyperthyroidism. CDR3s include the opening cysteine and the closing phenylalanine or tryptophan. Fields, in order: J gene, D gene, V gene, clone size, CDR3 protein, CDR3 DNA. A D gene is named only where the DNA matches it firmly. Rows may omit the clone size; those that give it use once, few, many or a size class.

J gene: TRBJ1-6; D gene: .; V gene: TRBV4-3; clone size: .; CDR3 protein: CASSQDLGTPNSPLHF; CDR3 DNA: TGCGCCAGCAGCCAAGATCTCGGGACACCAAATTCACCCCTCCACTTT
J gene: TRBJ2-7; D gene: TRBD2; V gene: TRBV7-2; clone size: many; CDR3 protein: CASSLSPAGYYEQYF; CDR3 DNA: TGTGCCAGCAGCTTAAGCCCAGCGGGATACTACGAGCAGTACTTC
J gene: TRBJ2-4; D gene: TRBD2; V gene: TRBV28; clone size: few; CDR3 protein: CASTLAGAENIKYF; CDR3 DNA: TGTGCCAGCACCCTAGCGGGAGCAGAAAACATTAAGTACTTC
J gene: TRBJ1-5; D gene: .; V gene: TRBV7-2; clone size: many; CDR3 protein: CASSLQGTNQPQHF; CDR3 DNA: TGTGCCAGCAGCTTACAGGGGACGAATCAGCCCCAGCATTTT
J gene: TRBJ1-2; D gene: TRBD1; V gene: TRBV18; clone size: few; CDR3 protein: CASSPGQAQTNYGYTF; CDR3 DNA: TGTGCCAGCTCACCCGGACAGGCGCAAACTAACTATGGCTACACCTTC
J gene: TRBJ2-2; D gene: TRBD1; V gene: TRBV30; clone size: .; CDR3 protein: CAWIGTATGELFF; CDR3 DNA: TGTGCCTGGATCGGGACAGCCACCGGGGAGCTGTTTTTT
J gene: TRBJ2-2; D gene: .; V gene: TRBV7-9; clone size: many; CDR3 protein: CASSLVAGPGELFF; CDR3 DNA: TGTGCCAGCAGCTTAGTAGCCGGGCCCGGGGAGCTGTTTTTT
J gene: TRBJ1-1; D gene: .; V gene: TRBV9; clone size: many; CDR3 protein: CASSVPNGQQGNTEAFF; CDR3 DNA: TGTGCCAGCAGCGTGCCCAACGGACAACAGGGGAACACTGAAGCTTTCTTT
J gene: TRBJ1-2; D gene: TRBD1; V gene: TRBV12-3/TRBV12-4; clone size: .; CDR3 protein: CASSHRQGIDGYTF; CDR3 DNA: TGTGCCAGCAGTCACCGACAGGGCATCGATGGCTACACCTTC
J gene: TRBJ2-7; D gene: .; V gene: TRBV7-2; clone size: .; CDR3 protein: CASSLTPSYEQYF; CDR3 DNA: TGTGCCAGCAGCTTAACCCCTTCCTACGAGCAGTACTTC
J gene: TRBJ1-1; D gene: .; V gene: TRBV4-1; clone size: .; CDR3 protein: CASSRGGITFF; CDR3 DNA: TGCGCCAGCAGCCGAGGAGGAATAACTTTCTTT
J gene: TRBJ2-7; D gene: TRBD2; V gene: TRBV28; clone size: many; CDR3 protein: CASSLAGGEQYF; CDR3 DNA: TGTGCCAGCAGTTTAGCGGGAGGGGAGCAGTACTTC
J gene: TRBJ2-2; D gene: .; V gene: TRBV7-8; clone size: many; CDR3 protein: CASSLAAGTGELFF; CDR3 DNA: TGTGCCAGCAGCTTAGCGGCAGGGACCGGGGAGCTGTTTTTT
J gene: TRBJ1-3; D gene: TRBD1; V gene: TRBV18; clone size: many; CDR3 protein: CASSPQTGTGNTIYF; CDR3 DNA: TGTGCCAGCTCACCCCAGACAGGGACCGGAAACACCATATATTTT
J gene: TRBJ1-5; D gene: .; V gene: TRBV6-1; clone size: .; CDR3 protein: CASSERPSSNQPQHF; CDR3 DNA: TGCGCCAGCAGTGAACGACCGTCCAGCAATCAGCCCCAGCATTTT
J gene: TRBJ1-2; D gene: .; V gene: TRBV9; clone size: many; CDR3 protein: CASRDTSSDIAYGYTF; CDR3 DNA: TGTGCCAGCAGGGACACGTCGTCGGACATCGCCTATGGCTACACCTTC
J gene: TRBJ1-6; D gene: .; V gene: TRBV6-1; clone size: few; CDR3 protein: CASSELSPLHF; CDR3 DNA: TGTGCCAGCAGTGAACTTTCACCCCTCCACTTT
J gene: TRBJ2-7; D gene: TRBD2; V gene: TRBV30; clone size: many; CDR3 protein: CACNPSGSPYEQYF; CDR3 DNA: TGTGCCTGCAATCCTAGCGGGAGTCCGTACGAGCAGTACTTC
J gene: TRBJ1-1; D gene: .; V gene: TRBV20-1; clone size: .; CDR3 protein: CSANNYMNTEAFF; CDR3 DNA: TGCAGTGCTAACAACTACATGAACACTGAAGCTTTCTTT
J gene: TRBJ2-7; D gene: .; V gene: TRBV5-1; clone size: many; CDR3 protein: CASSRLRGRLVYEQYF; CDR3 DNA: TGCGCCAGCAGCCGACTACGGGGAAGATTGGTGTACGAGCAGTACTTC
J gene: TRBJ2-5; D gene: TRBD2; V gene: TRBV3-1; clone size: many; CDR3 protein: CASSQGSSGRGLETQYF; CDR3 DNA: TGTGCCAGCAGCCAAGGGTCGAGCGGGAGAGGGCTGGAGACCCAGTACTTC
J gene: TRBJ2-7; D gene: .; V gene: TRBV4-2; clone size: .; CDR3 protein: CASSQELKSPYEQYF; CDR3 DNA: TGTGCCAGCAGCCAAGAACTCAAGAGCCCCTACGAGCAGTACTTC
J gene: TRBJ2-2; D gene: TRBD2; V gene: TRBV4-1; clone size: many; CDR3 protein: CASSPPRGDGELFF; CDR3 DNA: TGCGCCAGCAGCCCCCCTCGGGGGGACGGGGAGCTGTTTTTT
J gene: TRBJ1-1; D gene: .; V gene: TRBV7-8; clone size: few; CDR3 protein: CASSFGGMIGTEAFF; CDR3 DNA: TGTGCCAGCAGCTTTGGAGGGATGATTGGCACTGAAGCTTTCTTT
J gene: TRBJ1-3; D gene: .; V gene: TRBV29-1; clone size: many; CDR3 protein: CSVRPFPAQGNTIYF; CDR3 DNA: TGCAGCGTCCGCCCTTTTCCTGCGCAGGGAAACACCATATATTTT
J gene: TRBJ2-5; D gene: TRBD2; V gene: TRBV20-1; clone size: few; CDR3 protein: CSASVAGGQETQYF; CDR3 DNA: TGCAGTGCTAGCGTGGCGGGGGGGCAAGAGACCCAGTACTTC
J gene: TRBJ2-5; D gene: TRBD2; V gene: TRBV25-1; clone size: many; CDR3 protein: CASSALSSGTILNQETQYF; CDR3 DNA: TGTGCCAGCAGTGCCCTTTCTAGCGGGACTATACTAAATCAAGAGACCCAGTACTTC
J gene: TRBJ2-3; D gene: TRBD2; V gene: TRBV28; clone size: few; CDR3 protein: CASRWEGGTQYF; CDR3 DNA: TGTGCCAGTCGGTGGGAGGGCGGTACGCAGTATTTT
J gene: TRBJ2-5; D gene: TRBD1; V gene: TRBV20-1; clone size: .; CDR3 protein: CSANDRGGETQYF; CDR3 DNA: TGCAGTGCTAACGACAGGGGTGGAGAGACCCAGTACTTC
J gene: TRBJ2-5; D gene: .; V gene: TRBV20-1; clone size: many; CDR3 protein: CSARLDDGQETQYF; CDR3 DNA: TGCAGTGCACGTCTAGACGACGGACAAGAGACCCAGTACTTC
J gene: TRBJ1-5; D gene: .; V gene: TRBV20-1; clone size: many; CDR3 protein: CSARMGGNQPQHF; CDR3 DNA: TGCAGTGCTAGGATGGGGGGGAATCAGCCCCAGCATTTT
J gene: TRBJ2-7; D gene: TRBD2; V gene: TRBV18; clone size: .; CDR3 protein: CASPPPGGDEQYF; CDR3 DNA: TGTGCCAGCCCACCACCGGGGGGGGACGAGCAGTACTTC
J gene: TRBJ2-5; D gene: .; V gene: TRBV5-1; clone size: few; CDR3 protein: CASSSGPDGGETQYF; CDR3 DNA: TGCGCCAGCAGCTCCGGACCCGACGGAGGGGAGACCCAGTACTTC
J gene: TRBJ2-6; D gene: .; V gene: TRBV15; clone size: many; CDR3 protein: CATSSNSGQGYPSGANVLTF; CDR3 DNA: TGTGCCACCAGCAGTAACTCGGGGCAGGGGTATCCCTCTGGGGCCAACGTCCTGACTTTC
J gene: TRBJ1-1; D gene: .; V gene: TRBV11-2; clone size: many; CDR3 protein: CASSLVSGNMNTEAFF; CDR3 DNA: TGTGCCAGCAGCTTGGTTTCGGGGAATATGAACACTGAAGCTTTCTTT
J gene: TRBJ1-1; D gene: TRBD1; V gene: TRBV6-1; clone size: many; CDR3 protein: CASTPTPGGEAFF; CDR3 DNA: TGTGCCAGCACTCCAACCCCAGGGGGCGAAGCTTTCTTT
J gene: TRBJ1-1; D gene: TRBD1; V gene: TRBV12-3/TRBV12-4; clone size: few; CDR3 protein: CASRLQGGVTEAFF; CDR3 DNA: TGTGCCAGCAGGCTACAGGGGGGTGTGACTGAAGCTTTCTTT
J gene: TRBJ1-2; D gene: TRBD1; V gene: TRBV7-3; clone size: many; CDR3 protein: CASSLPPDRSFGGYTF; CDR3 DNA: TGTGCCAGCAGCTTACCCCCGGACAGGTCTTTTGGTGGCTACACCTTC
J gene: TRBJ1-1; D gene: .; V gene: TRBV12-3/TRBV12-4; clone size: many; CDR3 protein: CASSSTAARMNTEAFF; CDR3 DNA: TGTGCCAGCAGTTCGACGGCAGCTCGCATGAACACTGAAGCTTTCTTT
J gene: TRBJ1-5; D gene: .; V gene: TRBV28; clone size: .; CDR3 protein: CASSSEGGSNQPQHF; CDR3 DNA: TGTGCCAGCAGTTCCGAGGGGGGGAGCAATCAGCCCCAGCATTTT
J gene: TRBJ2-5; D gene: .; V gene: TRBV5-1; clone size: many; CDR3 protein: CASSFMETQYF; CDR3 DNA: TGCGCCAGCAGCTTCATGGAGACCCAGTACTTC
J gene: TRBJ2-5; D gene: .; V gene: TRBV2; clone size: .; CDR3 protein: CASSGGGTWFATQYF; CDR3 DNA: TGTGCCAGCAGTGGGGGCGGGACTTGGTTCGCGACCCAGTACTTC
J gene: TRBJ2-7; D gene: TRBD1; V gene: TRBV28; clone size: many; CDR3 protein: CASSLTGNSYEQYF; CDR3 DNA: TGTGCCAGCAGTTTGACAGGGAACTCCTACGAGCAGTACTTC
J gene: TRBJ1-2; D gene: TRBD1; V gene: TRBV6-5; clone size: .; CDR3 protein: CASSYRRDRGDYGYTF; CDR3 DNA: TGTGCCAGCAGTTACCGCCGTGACAGGGGGGACTATGGCTACACCTTC
J gene: TRBJ2-2; D gene: .; V gene: TRBV11-2; clone size: many; CDR3 protein: CASSLVYISTGELFF; CDR3 DNA: TGTGCCAGCAGCTTAGTCTACATCTCCACCGGGGAGCTGTTTTTT